The 4 T cell receptor beta chains given below trace back to one sample, sequenced in a study of glioma-infiltrating T cells. TCR alpha and beta CDR3 regions were amplified from RNA using iRepertoire nested multiplex PCR. Each CDR3 protein gets one entry after TCRdb re-called the multiplex PCR reads with MiXCR. The sample yields 93,000 or so distinct CDR3 sequences, about 30% seen once. Sequencing was carried out using glioma tissue, nonneoplastic brain tissue, or PBMCs (not recorded which). These receptors were taken from a human donor with low-grade glioma or glioblastoma, undergoing nonglioma brain surgery, or in good health (not recorded which).

Points on this clonotype: This may be a read error, as it is one base from a much larger clone. The chain links TRBV12-3 or TRBV12-4 to TRBJ2-5; D gene uncertain. The V gene lost 7 bases and the J gene lost 5 bases, with 20 bases spanning the gap. This CDR3 has 15 amino acids. CDR3 DNA sequence: TGTGCCAGCACTCTCATGGGCGGACCGAAGGAGACCCAGTACTTC. This codes for CASTLMGGPKETQYF.

This clonotype was counted at least ten times. DNA for the CDR3: TGTGCCAGCAGTTTATTGTCCGGCCTCACAGATACGCAGTATTTT. The encoded protein is CASSLLSGLTDTQYF. This chain uses TRBV28 with TRBJ2-3; D call uncertain. The ends were cut back, 1 base at V and 2 bases at J, with 10 bases in the middle. The V gene's germline CDR1 is MDHEN and CDR2 SYDVKM. The CDR3 is made up of 15 amino acids.

At least ten counts were recorded for this clonotype. The chain recombines TRBV28 with TRBJ1-4; perhaps TRBD1 as D (5 bases). The CDR3 has 16 residues. CDR1 is MDHEN, CDR2 SYDVKM, per germline. The V and J ends lost 5 bases and 0 bases respectively, with 13 bases between them. For the CDR3, the DNA is TGTGCCAGCAGTGCGCCCCAGGGAGCAACTAATGAAAAACTGTTTTTT. It codes for CASSAPQGATNEKLFF.

Notes on this clonotype: This may stem from a read error, because a much larger clone lies one nucleotide away. The J gene is TRBJ2-7, the V gene TRBV28; D not certain. From germline, CDR1 is MDHEN and CDR2 SYDVKM. The CDR3 has 15 amino acids. The DNA for the CDR3 is TGTGCCGGCAGTTACGCTCTACAGAACGCCAACGAGCAGTACTTC. Its protein product is CAGSYALQNANEQYF.